The 7 T cell receptor beta chains in this list originate from one sample, sequenced in a study of OX40 agonist ivuxolimab in advanced cancers. Library preparation used the immunoSEQ multiplex PCR assay. Not all clones reach the TCRdb copy of this immuneACCESS table, which keeps in-frame sequences only. Checked studies attribute under half of the gap to unresolved V genes and leave the rest unexplained. Within this sample are roughly 86,000 clones, with 80% to 95% of them counted one time only. Jointly, the top ten make up roughly 0.4% of the sample. The sequenced sample was CD4+ or CD8+ T cells sorted from blood, obtained in a trial of the OX40 agonist ivuxolimab. These TCRs come from an adult with an advanced solid tumor such as melanoma, head and neck, liver or kidney cancer.

This chain uses TRBV10-3 with TRBJ1-5, with 7 bases fitting TRBD1. Germline CDR1 reads ENHRY; CDR2 reads SYGVKD. This CDR3 contains 12 residues. The trim removed 8 bases at V and 3 bases at J, leaving 1 base unmatched. This chain's CDR3 is CAIGQANQPQHF. DNA of the CDR3: TGTGCCATCGGACAGGCCAATCAGCCCCAGCATTTT.

Only a few counts were recorded for this clone. The chain recombines TRBV4-3 with TRBJ2-1; 7 bases match TRBD2. This CDR3 has 15 amino acids. CDR1 and CDR2 (germline): LGHNA, YSLEER. The ends lost 3 bases at V and 9 bases at J; junction bases unmatched: 11. CDR3 DNA: TGCGCCAGCAGCCACTCCGGACTAGAAGGCGGTGAGCAGTTCTTC. This codes for CASSHSGLEGGEQFF.

The chain uses TRBV5-4 and TRBJ2-3, with D possibly TRBD2 on 5 matching bases. Per the germline V gene, CDR1 is SGHNT and CDR2 is YYREEE (reference sequence). The V and J ends lost 7 bases and 0 bases respectively, with 15 bases between them. The CDR3 is 15 amino acids. CDR3 sequence reads: CASALTSGSTDTQYF. The CDR3 nucleotides read TGTGCCAGCGCTCTGACGAGCGGAAGCACAGATACGCAGTATTTT.

This chain links TRBV7-3 with TRBJ2-3; 7 nucleotides align to TRBD2. The germline gives CDR1 SGHTA, CDR2 FQGTGA. J gave up 2 bases and V 5 bases, and 4 bases lay outside the gene matches. This CDR3 is 14 amino acids long. The CDR3, as DNA: TGTGCCAGCAGCCGCCGGGGGGTCACAGATACGCAGTATTTT. It specifies CASSRRGVTDTQYF. Full variable domain (remainder filled in from reference TRBV7-3 and TRBJ2-3): GAGVSQTPSNKVTEKGKYVELRCDPISGHTALYWYRQSLGQGPEFLIYFQGTGAADDSGLPNDRFFAVRPEGSVSTLKIQRTERGDSAVYLCASSRRGVTDTQYFGPGTRLTVL.

This chain links TRBV10-1 with TRBJ2-5, with 9 positions matching TRBD1. CDR1 and CDR2 from the germline V gene are WNHNN and SYGVQD (reference sequence). The ends lost 8 bases at V and 5 bases at J; junction bases unmatched: 15. CDR3 length equals 16 residues. The CDR3 region is CASPPSIRDRDETQYF. DNA for the CDR3: TGCGCCAGCCCGCCCTCCATACGGGACAGGGATGAGACCCAGTACTTC.

This clone has only one observation. The rearrangement joins TRBV9 to TRBJ1-4; TRBD1 matches 7 bases. V was pared by 3 bases and J by 7 bases, with 9 bases of the junction left unmatched. The CDR3 totals 15 residues. The V gene's germline CDR1 is SGDLS and CDR2 YYNGEE. Here the CDR3 reads CASSAHGGGGEKLFF. The DNA for the CDR3 is TGTGCCAGCAGCGCCCATGGAGGGGGCGGTGAAAAACTGTTTTTT.

The rearrangement uses TRBV28 and TRBJ2-3, with unresolved D. There are 14 residues in the CDR3. V was shortened by 4 bases and J by 3 bases, with 11 bases between the two germline ends. Germline V gene sequence: CDR1 MDHEN, CDR2 SYDVKM. CDR3 nucleotide sequence: TGTGCCAGCAGTTCCAGCCTGTTGACAGATACGCAGTATTTT. This translates into CASSSSLLTDTQYF.